The sequence of this T cell receptor (beta chain) was determined in a study of cytomegalovirus exposure and HLA in healthy donors. Healthy bone marrow donors made up the donors. The study ran its PCR with 60 Vbeta and 13 Jbeta primers. Clones were read by immunoSEQ multiplex PCR, and TCRdb kept only the in-frame ones, dropping some. Counted here are about 150,000 clones, about 80% occurring once; the ten biggest clones make up 4.5% to 5%. Trimming removed 7 bases from V and 8 bases from J; junction bases left unmatched: 12. The CDR3 is 15 residues long. Germline lookup yields CDR1 SEHNR and CDR2 FQNEAQ (reference sequence). General study findings and limits: Presence/absence comparisons presumed near-even sequencing depth among donors. TCR beta V- and J-gene trimming, according to a later analysis, was linked to a missense DCLRE1C variant.

With respect to this clone: Its antigen remains unknown.

The TCR originated in a man aged 25-45 years in good health. The chain employs TRBV7-9 and TRBJ1-4; 8 bases map to TRBD1. Material: PBMCs. CDR3 residues: CASTSLGQGLEKLFF. The CDR3 DNA follows: TGTGCCAGCACCTCCCTTGGACAGGGACTAGAAAAACTGTTTTTT. The variable domain in full, with the rest retrieved from reference TRBV7-9 and TRBJ1-4, is DTGVSQNPRHKITKRGQNVTFRCDPISEHNRLYWYRQTLGQGPEFLTYFQNEAQLEKSRLLSDRFSAERPKGSFSTLEIQRTEQGDSAMYLCASTSLGQGLEKLFFGSGTQLSVL.